Detailed here is one T cell receptor (beta chain). No antigen is known for it. CDR3 size: 14 residues. The germline gives CDR1 SGDLS, CDR2 YYNGEE. This entry is derived from a study of CXCR3-negative and CXCR3-positive naive CD8 T cells. Study-level points and caveats: CXCR3-negative and CXCR3-positive naive cells shared comparable TRBV-TRBJ usage, but memory cells did not. The study found comparably high diversity in both naive subsets and much lower diversity in memory CD8+ cells. Comparison of naive cells showed more hydrophobic TRB CDR3s in CXCR3-positive than in CXCR3-negative naive cells.

In preparing the TRB cDNA libraries, 5' RACE with UMI labels was used. TCRdb re-analyzed the 5' RACE reads; it lists each CDR3 protein once, without DNA. The sample data list some 130,000 distinct CDR3 sequences. Specimen: naive CXCR3- CD8+ T cells from blood. Documented subset: CD45RO-CCR7+CD27+CD95- naive CD8+ T cells lacking CXCR3 (TNR3-). This receptor was identified in a human donor in good health. Some clones in this sample may be carry-over from other donors' samples. The V call is TRBV9, the J call TRBJ2-1; TCRdb gives TRBD1 as the D gene, but with no DNA this cannot be confirmed. CDR3 residues: CASSPLSGVFEQFF.